A selection of T cell receptor beta chains follows, all from one sample in a study of beta chain features in type 1 diabetes. Using immunoSEQ multiplex PCR, the repertoire was profiled, and TCRdb retains in-frame clones only, with some absent. The sample holds a few hundred thousand clones, about a tenth seen once. Sequenced material: naive CD4+ T cells from blood. The receptor set was obtained from a man aged 25-40 years with type 1 diabetes. Both conserved end residues are part of each CDR3. Fields, in order: D gene, J gene, clone size, V gene, CDR3 DNA, CDR3 protein. The D gene is left open where the match is weak. Clone size is not always given. Where it is, it says once, few, many or a class for expanded clones.

d_gene: -; j_gene: TRBJ2-5; abundance: -; v_gene: TRBV7-3; CDR3nt: TGTGCCAGCAGCCAGGGGCGGGAGACCCAGTACTTC; CDR3aa: CASSQGRETQYF
d_gene: -; j_gene: TRBJ2-7; abundance: -; v_gene: TRBV2; CDR3nt: TGTGCCAGCAGAAATAGCGGCACCTACGAGCAGTACTTC; CDR3aa: CASRNSGTYEQYF
d_gene: -; j_gene: TRBJ2-2; abundance: -; v_gene: TRBV28; CDR3nt: TGTGCCAGCAGTTTACGCCTTGGTACAGTTGTCAACACCGGGGAGCTGTTTTTT; CDR3aa: CASSLRLGTVVNTGELFF
d_gene: TRBD1; j_gene: TRBJ1-2; abundance: -; v_gene: TRBV4-1; CDR3nt: TGCGCCAGCAGCCAAGATCGGAGAATCCACGGACAGGGGAACTATGGCTACACCTTC; CDR3aa: CASSQDRRIHGQGNYGYTF
d_gene: TRBD1; j_gene: TRBJ1-3; abundance: -; v_gene: TRBV2; CDR3nt: TGTGCCAGCAGTCCGACAGGGAACACCATATATTTT; CDR3aa: CASSPTGNTIYF
d_gene: -; j_gene: TRBJ2-7; abundance: -; v_gene: TRBV11-2; CDR3nt: TGTGCCAGCAGCTTAGTAGTCCCAACCTACGAGCAGTACTTC; CDR3aa: CASSLVVPTYEQYF
d_gene: TRBD1; j_gene: TRBJ2-7; abundance: -; v_gene: TRBV9; CDR3nt: TGTGCCAGCAGCGTGGGACAGGGAGTCTACGAGCAGTACTTC; CDR3aa: CASSVGQGVYEQYF
d_gene: -; j_gene: TRBJ2-7; abundance: -; v_gene: TRBV7-9; CDR3nt: TGTGCCAGCAGCTACAGGGCCCAAGGAGACGAGCAGTACTTC; CDR3aa: CASSYRAQGDEQYF
d_gene: TRBD1; j_gene: TRBJ2-7; abundance: -; v_gene: TRBV7-2; CDR3nt: TGTGCCAGCAGCTCGACAGGGATCTACGAGCAGTACTTC; CDR3aa: CASSSTGIYEQYF
d_gene: TRBD2; j_gene: TRBJ2-3; abundance: -; v_gene: TRBV5-4; CDR3nt: TGTGCCAGCAGCTTGACTAGCGGGGGGGCAGATACGCAGTATTTT; CDR3aa: CASSLTSGGADTQYF
d_gene: -; j_gene: TRBJ2-3; abundance: few; v_gene: TRBV11-2; CDR3nt: TGTGCCAGCAGCTTACGACTAACGACAGATACGCAGTATTTT; CDR3aa: CASSLRLTTDTQYF
d_gene: TRBD1; j_gene: TRBJ2-2; abundance: few; v_gene: TRBV25-1; CDR3nt: TGTGCCAGCAAACGACAGGGCACCGGGGAGCTGTTTTTT; CDR3aa: CASKRQGTGELFF
d_gene: -; j_gene: TRBJ1-5; abundance: -; v_gene: TRBV19; CDR3nt: TGTGCCAGTAAAGGGGACTCACAGCCCCAGCATTTT; CDR3aa: CASKGDSQPQHF
d_gene: TRBD2; j_gene: TRBJ2-5; abundance: -; v_gene: TRBV28; CDR3nt: TGTGCCAGCGGAACGGGGGGGCAAGAGACCCAGTACTTC; CDR3aa: CASGTGGQETQYF
d_gene: -; j_gene: TRBJ1-6; abundance: few; v_gene: TRBV9; CDR3nt: TGTGCCAGCAGCGCACTGGGGAGCTCCTATAATTCACCCCTCCACTTT; CDR3aa: CASSALGSSYNSPLHF
d_gene: -; j_gene: TRBJ1-2; abundance: -; v_gene: TRBV18; CDR3nt: TGTGCCAGCTCACCTCCAGCAGGTCCCTACACCTTC; CDR3aa: CASSPPAGPYTF
d_gene: -; j_gene: TRBJ2-5; abundance: -; v_gene: TRBV20-1; CDR3nt: TGCAGTGCTAGGCTAGCCGAGACCCAGTACTTC; CDR3aa: CSARLAETQYF
d_gene: TRBD1; j_gene: TRBJ1-6; abundance: -; v_gene: TRBV14; CDR3nt: TGTGCCAGCAGCCGCCTTTGGACAGGGACTAATTCACCCCTCCACTTT; CDR3aa: CASSRLWTGTNSPLHF
d_gene: -; j_gene: TRBJ2-2; abundance: -; v_gene: TRBV29-1; CDR3nt: TGCAGCGGATCACGGGGGAACACCGGGGAGCTGTTTTTT; CDR3aa: CSGSRGNTGELFF
d_gene: -; j_gene: TRBJ1-2; abundance: few; v_gene: TRBV29-1; CDR3nt: TGCAGCGTTGAAGGGGTGATCACAGGCGCTAATGGCTACACCTTC; CDR3aa: CSVEGVITGANGYTF
d_gene: -; j_gene: TRBJ1-4; abundance: -; v_gene: TRBV7-9; CDR3nt: TGTGCCAGCAGCCCGGGTCGGCAGGGAATTGAAAAACTGTTTTTT; CDR3aa: CASSPGRQGIEKLFF
d_gene: -; j_gene: TRBJ1-1; abundance: few; v_gene: TRBV2; CDR3nt: TGTGCCAGCAGCGGTACAGGTGCTCCAAGCACTGAAGCTTTCTTT; CDR3aa: CASSGTGAPSTEAFF
d_gene: TRBD2; j_gene: TRBJ2-3; abundance: few; v_gene: TRBV29-1; CDR3nt: TGCAGCGTTGAAGTGGGTAGCCCGGGAGGAGACACGCAGTATTTT; CDR3aa: CSVEVGSPGGDTQYF
d_gene: TRBD2; j_gene: TRBJ2-1; abundance: few; v_gene: TRBV9; CDR3nt: TGTGCCAGCAGCATAACTAGCGATCGCTCCTACAATGAGCAGTTCTTC; CDR3aa: CASSITSDRSYNEQFF